Each of the 10 T cell receptor beta chains below was sequenced from the same sample in a study of cytomegalovirus exposure and HLA in healthy donors. This PCR relied on a set of 60 Vbeta primers and 13 Jbeta primers. Assay: immunoSEQ multiplex PCR; the TCRdb copy retains only in-frame clones and omits some. The profile shows 200,000 or so clones, 65% to 80% of them singletons. Material: PBMCs. The receptors derive from a girl aged 2-10 years in good health and CMV-seronegative.

In its sample, this clone was seen once. The chain has TRBV27 and TRBJ2-7, with D maybe TRBD2 (5 bases). Germline V gene sequence: CDR1 MNHEY, CDR2 SMNVEV (reference sequence). Trimming took 4 bases from V and 0 from J, leaving 10 bases between them. This CDR3 has 14 amino acids. Written as DNA, the CDR3 is TGTGCCAGCAGTTCACTTAGCGCCTCCTACGAGCAGTACTTC. Its protein is CASSSLSASYEQYF.

This clone was detected once. The CDR3 nucleotides read TGTGCCACCTCCGGGACAGGGGCCTACGAGCAGTACTTC. This codes for CATSGTGAYEQYF. This chain links TRBV10-3 with TRBJ2-7; 10 positions agree with TRBD1. This CDR3 comprises 13 residues. V gave up 10 bases and J gave up 2 bases; unmatched junction bases: 5. Germline values: CDR1 ENHRY, CDR2 SYGVKD.

The DNA of the CDR3 is TGTGCCAGTAAGGTGGAACAGCTTAGCAATCAGCCCCAGCATTTT. It is translated as CASKVEQLSNQPQHF. J is TRBJ1-5 and V is TRBV19; D gene uncertain. Germline-derived CDR1 and CDR2 are LNHDA and SQIVND (reference sequence). The CDR3 loop spans 15 amino acids. V was shortened by 7 bases and J by 0 bases, with 13 bases between the two germline ends.

The chain carries TRBV4-1 and TRBJ1-2, with a tentative D call TRBD1 (5 bases). From germline, CDR1 is MGHRA and CDR2 YSYEKL. Between the trimmed V and J ends, which lost 0 bases and 7 bases, there was a span of 15 bases. The length of the CDR3 is 15 residues. The chain's CDR3 is CASSQELQVGGGYTF. The CDR3 coding sequence is TGCGCCAGCAGCCAAGAACTACAGGTCGGCGGTGGCTACACCTTC.

The V call is TRBV4-1, the J call TRBJ2-7, with 7 bases fitting TRBD2. Germline CDR1 MGHRA, CDR2 YSYEKL. Trimming removed 0 bases from V and 6 bases from J; junction bases left unmatched: 8. The CDR3 is 15 amino acids. The CDR3 region has the DNA TGCGCCAGCAGCCAAGAAAGGGCGGGAGCGCCCGAGCAGTACTTC. Translating gives CASSQERAGAPEQYF.

The chain recombines TRBV19 with TRBJ2-7, with 7 bases identical to TRBD1. The CDR3 length is 15 residues. Germline-derived CDR1 and CDR2 are LNHDA and SQIVND (reference sequence). V lost 5 bases, J lost 4 bases, and 11 bases stayed unmatched. The CDR3 loop is CASSFQYGTEYEQYF. CDR3 nucleotides: TGTGCCAGTAGTTTTCAGTATGGGACAGAGTACGAGCAGTACTTC.

This clone was seen more than once but under ten times. The chain combines TRBV10-2 with TRBJ2-7; D perhaps matches TRBD2 (6 bases). Germline V lookup: CDR1 WSHSY, CDR2 SAAADI. V was shortened by 10 bases and J by 4 bases, with 14 bases between the two germline ends. CDR3 length equals 12 residues. The CDR3 bases are TGCGCCACCGGGGACTCCCCGTACGAGCAGTACTTC. Protein: CATGDSPYEQYF.

The V and J genes are TRBV30 and TRBJ1-6, with D tentatively TRBD1 (5 bases). The V end was cut by 3 bases, the J end by 3 bases, with 6 bases between. CDR1 is GTSNPN and CDR2 is SVGIG in the germline V gene (reference sequence). This CDR3 region has 13 residues. The CDR3 protein is CAWSQGYNSPLHF. In DNA form, the CDR3 reads TGTGCCTGGAGCCAGGGCTATAATTCACCCCTCCACTTT.

V usage is TRBV28 and J usage is TRBJ1-2; D is unclear. Trimming cost V 4 bases and J 5 bases, with 14 bases left between them. CDR1 and CDR2 (germline): MDHEN, SYDVKM. The CDR3 has 14 amino acids. The CDR3 region is CASSSGGRFYGYTF. The CDR3 DNA follows: TGTGCCAGCAGTTCAGGAGGAAGGTTTTATGGCTACACCTTC.

CDR3: CASSYWAGPNSPLHF. In nucleotides, the CDR3 is TGTGCCAGCAGTTACTGGGCAGGCCCAAATTCACCCCTCCACTTT. The chain recombines TRBV27 with TRBJ1-6; D remains ambiguous. Deletions cut 4 bases from V and 7 bases from J, with 14 bases between. The V gene's germline CDR1 is MNHEY and CDR2 SMNVEV (reference sequence). The CDR3 covers 15 residues.